Listed below are T cell receptor beta chains from one sample, sequenced in a study of cytomegalovirus exposure and HLA in healthy donors. The method was immunoSEQ multiplex PCR; TCRdb's version includes in-frame clones alone and lacks a portion of them. Among about 160,000 clones listed, around 79% were seen once. Input material: PBMCs. The receptor set was obtained from a human donor in good health. Both conserved end residues are part of each CDR3. Each record gives: clone size, D gene, J gene, V gene, CDR3 protein, CDR3 DNA. A D gene is named only where the DNA matches it firmly. Size is omitted from some rows. Given values are once, few, many or a class for expanded clones.

NA | NA | TRBJ2-7 | TRBV20-1 | CSASGNEQYF | TGCAGTGCTAGCGGGAACGAGCAGTACTTC
NA | TRBD2 | TRBJ2-2 | TRBV4-3 | CASSQERLAGQTGELFF | TGCGCCAGCAGCCAAGAAAGACTAGCGGGACAAACCGGGGAGCTGTTTTTT
NA | TRBD1 | TRBJ1-2 | TRBV27 | CASSFRTGPNYGYTF | TGTGCCAGCAGTTTCCGGACAGGACCCAACTATGGCTACACCTTC
few | TRBD1 | TRBJ2-2 | TRBV4-1 | CASSQGGTGGTGELFF | TGCGCCAGCAGCCAAGGTGGGACAGGGGGGACCGGGGAGCTGTTTTTT
NA | NA | TRBJ2-5 | TRBV10-3 | CAISEGGLVETQYF | TGTGCCATCAGTGAAGGGGGTCTGGTAGAGACCCAGTACTTC
NA | NA | TRBJ2-5 | TRBV28 | CASSFRRGVVGETQYF | TGTGCCAGCAGTTTTCGGAGGGGCGTGGTGGGGGAGACCCAGTACTTC
NA | NA | TRBJ2-5 | TRBV10-2 | CASSAGNLLTGETQYF | TGCGCCAGCAGTGCGGGTAACTTATTGACGGGAGAGACCCAGTACTTC
NA | TRBD2 | TRBJ2-5 | TRBV2 | CASSVVSSGRVMIQETQYF | TGTGCCAGCAGCGTCGTTTCTAGCGGGAGGGTTATGATCCAAGAGACCCAGTACTTC
NA | TRBD2 | TRBJ2-1 | TRBV7-2 | CASSLVREGHSEQFF | TGTGCCAGCAGCTTAGTTCGGGAGGGCCATAGTGAGCAGTTCTTC
NA | TRBD1 | TRBJ1-3 | TRBV5-1 | CASSLIGRGGEANTIYF | TGCGCCAGCAGCTTAATAGGACGAGGGGGCGAGGCGAACACCATATATTTT
NA | NA | TRBJ1-6 | TRBV30 | CAWSVGKGTPLHF | TGTGCCTGGAGTGTTGGAAAGGGGACACCCCTCCACTTT
NA | NA | TRBJ1-3 | TRBV6-5 | CASSQTRVPGNTIYF | TGTGCCAGCAGTCAAACCCGGGTCCCGGGAAACACCATATATTTT
NA | TRBD2 | TRBJ2-7 | TRBV5-5 | CASRLAGGSYEQYF | TGTGCCAGCAGGTTAGCGGGGGGCTCCTACGAGCAGTACTTC
once | NA | TRBJ2-7 | TRBV2 | CASSEGQLHEQYF | TGTGCCAGCAGTGAAGGACAGTTACACGAGCAGTACTTC
NA | TRBD1 | TRBJ2-5 | TRBV2 | CASSEGTTGVQETQYF | TGTGCCAGCAGTGAAGGGACGACAGGGGTTCAAGAGACCCAGTACTTC
once | TRBD1 | TRBJ1-4 | TRBV28 | CASSPRQGAHEKLFF | TGTGCCAGCAGTCCACGACAGGGGGCGCATGAAAAACTGTTTTTT
NA | NA | TRBJ2-2 | TRBV7-3 | CASSLAALNTGELFF | TGTGCCAGCAGCTTGGCGGCTCTGAACACCGGGGAGCTGTTTTTT
NA | NA | TRBJ2-1 | TRBV9 | CASSVLGAQQNEQFF | TGTGCCAGCAGCGTATTAGGCGCCCAACAGAATGAGCAGTTCTTC
NA | TRBD1 | TRBJ1-1 | TRBV7-9 | CASSLGGQGRTEAFF | TGTGCCAGCAGCTTAGGTGGACAGGGAAGGACTGAAGCTTTCTTT
once | NA | TRBJ2-1 | TRBV10-2 | CASSPDTSGDEQFF | TGCGCCAGCAGTCCCGACACTTCCGGGGATGAGCAGTTCTTC
NA | TRBD1 | TRBJ2-6 | TRBV19 | CASSIWIQGVGSGANVLTF | TGTGCCAGTAGTATCTGGATTCAGGGGGTGGGCTCTGGGGCCAACGTCCTGACTTTC
NA | TRBD1 | TRBJ2-5 | TRBV6-5 | CASSYSVTGGGETQYF | TGTGCCAGCAGTTACTCCGTGACAGGGGGCGGAGAGACCCAGTACTTC
NA | NA | TRBJ1-1 | TRBV4-1 | CASSQAGQTVTEAFF | TGCGCCAGCAGCCAAGCAGGACAGACTGTTACTGAAGCTTTCTTT
NA | NA | TRBJ1-1 | TRBV7-9 | CASSPNSLEAFF | TGTGCCAGCAGCCCAAACAGCCTTGAAGCTTTCTTT
NA | TRBD2 | TRBJ2-1 | TRBV19 | CASSMASGGASYNEQFF | TGTGCCAGTAGTATGGCGAGCGGGGGGGCCTCCTACAATGAGCAGTTCTTC
NA | NA | TRBJ1-1 | TRBV9 | CASSPRGTEAFF | TGTGCCAGCAGCCCCAGGGGCACTGAAGCTTTCTTT
NA | TRBD2 | TRBJ2-5 | TRBV7-9 | CASSPTSGSHQETQYF | TGTGCCAGCAGCCCGACTAGCGGGAGCCACCAAGAGACCCAGTACTTC
NA | TRBD1 | TRBJ1-1 | TRBV9 | CASSPTGTTEAFF | TGTGCCAGCAGCCCGACAGGGACGACTGAAGCTTTCTTT
NA | NA | TRBJ1-1 | TRBV15 | CATSRAIQIEAFF | TGTGCCACCAGCAGAGCTATACAGATTGAAGCTTTCTTT
NA | TRBD1 | TRBJ2-7 | TRBV30 | CAWSVHGTGSSYEQYF | TGTGCCTGGAGTGTACACGGGACAGGGAGCTCCTACGAGCAGTACTTC
few | NA | TRBJ1-1 | TRBV19 | CASNPTGGKAEAFF | TGTGCCAGTAACCCGACAGGTGGAAAGGCTGAAGCTTTCTTT
NA | TRBD1 | TRBJ2-5 | TRBV11-2 | CASSSPRQGGETQYF | TGTGCCAGCAGCTCCCCACGACAGGGCGGGGAGACCCAGTACTTC
NA | NA | TRBJ2-3 | TRBV23-1 | CASSQSRRPPTRDTQYF | TGCGCCAGCAGTCAATCGCGGCGTCCCCCAACCCGAGATACGCAGTATTTT
NA | TRBD2 | TRBJ2-1 | TRBV29-1 | CSGSRGEVSYNEQFF | TGCAGCGGTTCACGGGGGGAAGTCTCCTACAATGAGCAGTTCTTC
NA | NA | TRBJ2-7 | TRBV6-6 | CASSYRYEQYF | TGTGCCAGCAGTTACCGGTACGAGCAGTACTTC
NA | NA | TRBJ2-2 | TRBV7-9 | CASRGLAENTGELFF | TGTGCCAGCAGGGGGCTGGCAGAGAACACCGGGGAGCTGTTTTTT
NA | NA | TRBJ2-1 | TRBV7-9 | CASSFPIGAYNEQFF | TGTGCCAGCAGCTTCCCTATCGGGGCCTACAATGAGCAGTTCTTC
NA | NA | TRBJ2-7 | TRBV5-8 | CASSLGRDTLRGEQYF | TGTGCCAGCAGCCTTGGGAGGGACACCCTACGTGGTGAGCAGTACTTC
NA | TRBD2 | TRBJ2-1 | TRBV9 | CASSVEESGSSYNEQFF | TGTGCCAGCAGCGTAGAAGAGAGCGGGAGCTCCTACAATGAGCAGTTCTTC
NA | NA | TRBJ1-1 | TRBV7-9 | CASSHRNTNTEAFF | TGTGCCAGCAGCCACCGAAACACGAACACTGAAGCTTTCTTT
NA | NA | TRBJ2-7 | TRBV19 | CASSRQASYEQYF | TGTGCCAGTAGTAGACAGGCTAGCTACGAGCAGTACTTC
NA | TRBD1 | TRBJ2-1 | TRBV18 | CASSLGQGDGRIEQFF | TGTGCCAGCTCACTCGGACAGGGGGACGGACGTATTGAGCAGTTCTTC
NA | TRBD2 | TRBJ2-7 | TRBV7-2 | CASSPRGGIEQYF | TGTGCCAGCAGCCCACGCGGGGGTATCGAGCAGTACTTC
NA | TRBD2 | TRBJ2-2 | TRBV7-2 | CASSSRPLAGSGELFF | TGTGCCAGCAGCTCCCGACCCCTAGCGGGAAGCGGGGAGCTGTTTTTT
NA | NA | TRBJ2-7 | TRBV6-1 | CASASASYEQYF | TGTGCCAGCGCGAGCGCCTCCTACGAGCAGTACTTC
once | TRBD2 | TRBJ2-3 | TRBV4-1 | CASSNRQRGSTDTQYF | TGCGCCAGCAGCAATCGACAGCGGGGGAGCACAGATACGCAGTATTTT
NA | NA | TRBJ1-2 | TRBV30 | CAWEQDYGYTF | TGTGCCTGGGAACAGGACTATGGCTACACCTTC
NA | NA | TRBJ1-6 | TRBV27 | CASSPRSYNSPLHF | TGTGCCAGCAGTCCCAGGTCCTATAATTCACCCCTCCACTTT
once | NA | TRBJ2-7 | TRBV19 | CASSIGGLGKYEQYF | TGTGCCAGTAGTATAGGGGGACTGGGGAAGTACGAGCAGTACTTC
NA | NA | TRBJ1-6 | TRBV5-4 | CASSLETLHNSPLHF | TGTGCCAGCAGCTTGGAGACTTTACATAATTCACCCCTCCACTTT
few | NA | TRBJ2-2 | TRBV19 | CASSSPGVGTGELFF | TGTGCCAGTAGTAGCCCGGGGGTCGGGACCGGGGAGCTGTTTTTT